This TCR beta chain was found in a study of blood T cells in healthy people across ages. The CDR3 runs 14 residues. This clonotype was seen a few times. Its specificity is unknown. Study-level findings and limits: Age advanced and TCR beta diversity per million T cells fell, roughly linearly.

Next came a second PCR, run for about 7 to 12 cycles, which used a sample-barcoded 5' primer along with a J-beta primer mix. Via MiXCR, TCRdb re-called the 5' RACE reads, giving one row per CDR3 protein. Of about 970,000 distinct CDR3 sequences detected, roughly 51% appear once; the ten largest clones hold roughly a fifth. The source is a woman aged 60-75 years in good health. The chain uses TRBV12-3 or TRBV12-4 and TRBJ2-1, with 7 bases lining up with TRBD2. The J call could be wrong; TRBJ2-7 is a better fit for the DNA end. Sequenced: blood. CDR3 coding DNA: TGTGCCAGCAGTCCCGGGACTATCTACAATGAGCAGTACTTC. It yields the protein CASSPGTIYNEQYF.